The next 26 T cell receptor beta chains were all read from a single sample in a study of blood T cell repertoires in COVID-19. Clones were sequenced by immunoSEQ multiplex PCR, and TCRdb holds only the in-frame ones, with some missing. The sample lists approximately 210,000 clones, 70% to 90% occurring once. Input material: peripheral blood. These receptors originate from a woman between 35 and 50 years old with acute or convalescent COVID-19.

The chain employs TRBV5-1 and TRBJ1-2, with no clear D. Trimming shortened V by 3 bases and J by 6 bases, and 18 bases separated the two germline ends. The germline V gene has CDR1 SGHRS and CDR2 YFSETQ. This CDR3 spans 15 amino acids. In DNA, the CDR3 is TGCGCCAGCAGCTCCGGACTGCTCGTCGGAGATGGCTACACCTTC. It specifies CASSSGLLVGDGYTF.

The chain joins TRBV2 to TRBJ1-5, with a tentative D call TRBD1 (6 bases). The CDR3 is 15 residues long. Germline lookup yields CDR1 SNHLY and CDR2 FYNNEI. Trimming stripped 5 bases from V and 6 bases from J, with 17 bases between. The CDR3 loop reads CASSHSLQGIQPQHF. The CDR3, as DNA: TGTGCCAGCAGTCATTCTCTACAGGGTATTCAGCCCCAGCATTTT.

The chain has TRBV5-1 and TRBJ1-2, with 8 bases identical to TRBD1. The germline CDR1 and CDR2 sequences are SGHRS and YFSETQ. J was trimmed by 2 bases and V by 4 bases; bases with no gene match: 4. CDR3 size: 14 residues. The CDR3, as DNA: TGCGCCAGCAGCGTGCCAGGGGGCAACTATGGCTACACCTTC. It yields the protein CASSVPGGNYGYTF.

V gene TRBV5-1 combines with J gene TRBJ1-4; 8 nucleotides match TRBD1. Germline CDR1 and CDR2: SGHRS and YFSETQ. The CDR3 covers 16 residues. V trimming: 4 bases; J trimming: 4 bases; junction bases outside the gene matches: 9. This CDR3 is CASSPAGQGGNEKLFF. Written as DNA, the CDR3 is TGCGCCAGCAGCCCCGCCGGACAGGGAGGTAATGAAAAACTGTTTTTT.

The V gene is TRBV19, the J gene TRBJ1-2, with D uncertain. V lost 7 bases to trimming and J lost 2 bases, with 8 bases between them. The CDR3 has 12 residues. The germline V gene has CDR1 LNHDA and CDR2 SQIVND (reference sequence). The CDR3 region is CASTTTNYGYTF. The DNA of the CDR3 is TGTGCCAGTACCACAACGAACTATGGCTACACCTTC.

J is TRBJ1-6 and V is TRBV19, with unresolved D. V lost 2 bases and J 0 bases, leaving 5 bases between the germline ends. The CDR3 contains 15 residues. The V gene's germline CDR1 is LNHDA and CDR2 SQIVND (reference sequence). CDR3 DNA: TGTGCCAGTAGTATACAGCGCTCCTATAATTCACCCCTCCACTTT. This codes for CASSIQRSYNSPLHF. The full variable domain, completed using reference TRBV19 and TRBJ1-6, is DGGITQSPKYLFRKEGQNVTLSCEQNLNHDAMYWYRQDPGQGLRLIYYSQIVNDFQKGDIAEGYSVSREKKESFPLTVTSAQKNPTAFYLCASSIQRSYNSPLHFGNGTRLTVT.

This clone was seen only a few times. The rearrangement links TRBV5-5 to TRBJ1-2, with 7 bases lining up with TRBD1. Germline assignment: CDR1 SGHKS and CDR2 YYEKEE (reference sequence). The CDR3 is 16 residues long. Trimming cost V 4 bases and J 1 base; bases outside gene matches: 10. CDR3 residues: CASSPTMAGGNYGYTF. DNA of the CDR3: TGTGCCAGCAGCCCGACGATGGCAGGGGGTAACTATGGCTACACCTTC.

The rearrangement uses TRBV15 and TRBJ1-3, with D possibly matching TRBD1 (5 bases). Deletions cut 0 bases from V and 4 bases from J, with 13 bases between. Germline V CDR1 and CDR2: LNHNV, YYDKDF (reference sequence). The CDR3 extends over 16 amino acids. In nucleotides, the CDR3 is TGTGCCACCAGCAGAGATCCGGGAGGGGCCGGAAACACCATATATTTT. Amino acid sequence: CATSRDPGGAGNTIYF.

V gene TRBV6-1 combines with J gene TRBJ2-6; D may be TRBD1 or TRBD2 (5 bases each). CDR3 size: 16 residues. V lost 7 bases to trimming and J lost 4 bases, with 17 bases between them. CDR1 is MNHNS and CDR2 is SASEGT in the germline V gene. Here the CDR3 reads CASTEGRNSGANVLTF. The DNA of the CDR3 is TGTGCCAGCACTGAGGGGCGTAATTCCGGGGCCAACGTCCTGACTTTC.

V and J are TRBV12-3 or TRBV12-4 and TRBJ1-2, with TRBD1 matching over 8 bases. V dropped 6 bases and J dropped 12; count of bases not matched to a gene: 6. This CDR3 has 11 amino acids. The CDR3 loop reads CASSGTGSHTF. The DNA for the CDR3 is TGTGCCAGCAGCGGGACAGGCTCCCACACCTTC.

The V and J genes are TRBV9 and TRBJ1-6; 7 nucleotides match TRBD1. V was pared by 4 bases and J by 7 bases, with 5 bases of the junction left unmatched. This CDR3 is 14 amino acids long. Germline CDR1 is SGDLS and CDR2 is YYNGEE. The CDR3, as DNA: TGTGCCAGCAGCCCCCGACAGGGCAATTCACCCCTCCACTTT. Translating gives CASSPRQGNSPLHF. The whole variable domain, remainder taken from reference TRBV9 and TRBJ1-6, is DSGVTQTPKHLITATGQRVTLRCSPRSGDLSVYWYQQSLDQGLQFLIQYYNGEERAKGNILERFSAQQFPDLHSELNLSSLELGDSALYFCASSPRQGNSPLHFGNGTRLTVT.

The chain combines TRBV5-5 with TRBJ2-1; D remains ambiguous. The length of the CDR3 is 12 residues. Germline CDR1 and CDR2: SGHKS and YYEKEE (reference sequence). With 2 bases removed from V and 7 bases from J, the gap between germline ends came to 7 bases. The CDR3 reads CASSFNPNEQFF. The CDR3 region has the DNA TGTGCCAGCAGCTTTAATCCTAATGAGCAGTTCTTC.

CDR3 amino acids: CASSVWAEGEKLFF. The CDR3 DNA sequence: TGTGCCAGCAGCGTCTGGGCAGAGGGTGAAAAACTGTTTTTT. The chain is built from TRBV5-6 and TRBJ1-4; D gene unclear. Germline loops: CDR1 SGHDT, CDR2 YYEEEE. The V gene lost 4 bases and the J gene lost 7 bases, with 14 bases spanning the gap. This CDR3 comprises 14 residues.

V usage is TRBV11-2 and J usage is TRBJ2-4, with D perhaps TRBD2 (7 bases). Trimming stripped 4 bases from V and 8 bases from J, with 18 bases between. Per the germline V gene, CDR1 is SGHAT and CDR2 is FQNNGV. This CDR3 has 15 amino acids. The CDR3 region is CASSSRGRGIDIQYF. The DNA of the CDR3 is TGTGCCAGCAGCTCCCGGGGGCGGGGGATTGACATTCAGTACTTC.

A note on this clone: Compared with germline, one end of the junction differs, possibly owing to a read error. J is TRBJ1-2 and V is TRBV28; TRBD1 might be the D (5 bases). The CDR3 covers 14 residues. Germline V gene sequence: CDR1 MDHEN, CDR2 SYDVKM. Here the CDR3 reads CAGSPSRVMGGYTF. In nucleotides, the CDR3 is TGTGCCGGCAGTCCCAGCAGGGTAATGGGTGGCTACACCTTC.

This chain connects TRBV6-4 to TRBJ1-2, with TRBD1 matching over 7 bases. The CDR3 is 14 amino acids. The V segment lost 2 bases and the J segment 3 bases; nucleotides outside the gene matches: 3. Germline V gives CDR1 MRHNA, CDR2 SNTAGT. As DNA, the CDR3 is TGTGCCAGCAGTGACCCCGACAGGGACTATGGCTACACCTTC. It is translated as CASSDPDRDYGYTF.

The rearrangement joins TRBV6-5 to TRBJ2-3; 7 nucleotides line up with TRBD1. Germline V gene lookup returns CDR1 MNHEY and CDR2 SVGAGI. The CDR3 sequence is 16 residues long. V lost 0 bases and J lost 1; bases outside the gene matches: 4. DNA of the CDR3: TGTGCCAGCAGTTACTCCGGGACAGCCCGCACAGATACGCAGTATTTT. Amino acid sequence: CASSYSGTARTDTQYF.

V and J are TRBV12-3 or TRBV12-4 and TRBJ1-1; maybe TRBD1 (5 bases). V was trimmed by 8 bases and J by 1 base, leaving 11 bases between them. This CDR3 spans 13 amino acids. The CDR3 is CASGGLGNTEAFF. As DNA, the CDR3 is TGTGCCAGCGGGGGGTTAGGGAACACTGAAGCTTTCTTT.

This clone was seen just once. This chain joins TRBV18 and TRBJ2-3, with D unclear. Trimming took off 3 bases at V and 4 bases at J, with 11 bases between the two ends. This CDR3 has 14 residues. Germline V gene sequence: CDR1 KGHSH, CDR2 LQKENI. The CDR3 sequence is CASSPLRQPDTQYF. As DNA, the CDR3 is TGTGCCAGCTCACCCCTGAGGCAGCCAGATACGCAGTATTTT.

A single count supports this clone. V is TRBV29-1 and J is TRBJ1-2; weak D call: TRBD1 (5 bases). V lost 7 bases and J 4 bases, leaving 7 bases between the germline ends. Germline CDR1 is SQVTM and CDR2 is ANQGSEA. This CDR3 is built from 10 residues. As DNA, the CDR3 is TGCAGCGCGGACACCTATGGCTACACCTTC. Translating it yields CSADTYGYTF.

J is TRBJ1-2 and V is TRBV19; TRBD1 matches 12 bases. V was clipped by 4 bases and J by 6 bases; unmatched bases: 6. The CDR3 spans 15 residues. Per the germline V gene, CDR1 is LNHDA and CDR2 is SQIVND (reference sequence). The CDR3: CASSTPGTGGDGYTF. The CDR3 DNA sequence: TGTGCCAGTAGTACCCCCGGGACAGGGGGCGATGGCTACACCTTC. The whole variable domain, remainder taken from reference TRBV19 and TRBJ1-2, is DGGITQSPKYLFRKEGQNVTLSCEQNLNHDAMYWYRQDPGQGLRLIYYSQIVNDFQKGDIAEGYSVSREKKESFPLTVTSAQKNPTAFYLCASSTPGTGGDGYTFGSGTRLTVV.

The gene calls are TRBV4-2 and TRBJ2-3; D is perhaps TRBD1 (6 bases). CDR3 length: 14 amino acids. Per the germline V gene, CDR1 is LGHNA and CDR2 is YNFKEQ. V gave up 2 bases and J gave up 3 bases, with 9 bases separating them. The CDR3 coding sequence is TGTGCCAGCAGCCAACCAGGGGTAACAGATACGCAGTATTTT. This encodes CASSQPGVTDTQYF.

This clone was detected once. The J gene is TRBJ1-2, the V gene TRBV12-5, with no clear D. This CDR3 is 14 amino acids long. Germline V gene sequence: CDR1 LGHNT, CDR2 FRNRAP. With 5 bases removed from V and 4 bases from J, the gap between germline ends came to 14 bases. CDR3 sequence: CASGPGVRTYGYTF. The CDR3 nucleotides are TGTGCTAGTGGTCCCGGGGTGAGAACCTATGGCTACACCTTC.

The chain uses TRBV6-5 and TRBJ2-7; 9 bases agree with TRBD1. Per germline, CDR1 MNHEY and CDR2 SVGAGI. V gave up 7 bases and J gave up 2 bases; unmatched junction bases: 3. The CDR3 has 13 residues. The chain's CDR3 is CASTGQGTYEQYV. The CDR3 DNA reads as TGTGCCAGCACCGGACAGGGGACCTACGAGCAGTACGTC.

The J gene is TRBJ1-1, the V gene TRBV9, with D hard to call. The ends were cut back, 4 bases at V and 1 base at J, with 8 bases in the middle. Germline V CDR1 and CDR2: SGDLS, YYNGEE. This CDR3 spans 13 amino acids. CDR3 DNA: TGTGCCAGCAGCTCCTCTCCGAACACTGAAGCTTTCTTT. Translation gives CASSSSPNTEAFF.

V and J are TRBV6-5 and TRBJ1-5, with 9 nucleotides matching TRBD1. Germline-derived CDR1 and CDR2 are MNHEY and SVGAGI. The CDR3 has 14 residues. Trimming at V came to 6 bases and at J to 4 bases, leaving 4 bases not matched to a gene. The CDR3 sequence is CASSSDRGNQPQHF. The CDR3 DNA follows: TGTGCCAGCAGCTCGGACAGGGGAAATCAGCCCCAGCATTTT.